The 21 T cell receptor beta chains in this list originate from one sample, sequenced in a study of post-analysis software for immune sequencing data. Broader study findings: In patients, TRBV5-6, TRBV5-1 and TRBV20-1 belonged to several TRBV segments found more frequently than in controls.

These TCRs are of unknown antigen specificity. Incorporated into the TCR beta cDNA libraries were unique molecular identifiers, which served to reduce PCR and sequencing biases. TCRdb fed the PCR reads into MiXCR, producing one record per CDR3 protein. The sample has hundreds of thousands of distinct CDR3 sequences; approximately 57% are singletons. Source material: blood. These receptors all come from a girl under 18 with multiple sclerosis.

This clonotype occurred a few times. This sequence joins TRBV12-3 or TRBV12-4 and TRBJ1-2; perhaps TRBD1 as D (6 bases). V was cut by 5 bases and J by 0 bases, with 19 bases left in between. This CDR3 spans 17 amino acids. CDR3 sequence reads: CASSNTGRSPTNYGYTF. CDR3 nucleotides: TGTGCCAGCAGTAACACAGGGCGGTCCCCTACTAACTATGGCTACACCTTC.

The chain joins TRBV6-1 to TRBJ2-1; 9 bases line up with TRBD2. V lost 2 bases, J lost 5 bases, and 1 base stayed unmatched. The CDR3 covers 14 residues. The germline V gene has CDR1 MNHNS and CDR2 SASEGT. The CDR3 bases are TGTGCCAGCAGTGAACTAGCGGGAAACAATGAGCAGTTCTTC. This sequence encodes CASSELAGNNEQFF.

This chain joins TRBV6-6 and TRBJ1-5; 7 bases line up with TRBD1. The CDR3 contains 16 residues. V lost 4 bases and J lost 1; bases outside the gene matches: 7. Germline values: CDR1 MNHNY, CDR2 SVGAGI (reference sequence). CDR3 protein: CASSWDQGESNQPQHF. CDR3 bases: TGTGCCAGCAGTTGGGATCAGGGGGAAAGCAATCAGCCCCAGCATTTT.

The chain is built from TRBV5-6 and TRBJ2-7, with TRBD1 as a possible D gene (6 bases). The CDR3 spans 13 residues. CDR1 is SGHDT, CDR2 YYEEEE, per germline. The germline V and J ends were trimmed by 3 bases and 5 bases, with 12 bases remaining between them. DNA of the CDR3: TGTGCCAGCAGCTACAACAGGGTCCACGAGCAGTACTTC. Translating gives CASSYNRVHEQYF.

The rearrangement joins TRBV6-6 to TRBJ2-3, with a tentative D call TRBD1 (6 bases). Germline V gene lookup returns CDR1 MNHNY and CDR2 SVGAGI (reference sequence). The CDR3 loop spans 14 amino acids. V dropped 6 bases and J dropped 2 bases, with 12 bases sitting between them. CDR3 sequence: CASRRPGHTDTQYF. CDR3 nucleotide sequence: TGTGCCAGCAGGCGACCGGGACACACAGATACGCAGTATTTT.

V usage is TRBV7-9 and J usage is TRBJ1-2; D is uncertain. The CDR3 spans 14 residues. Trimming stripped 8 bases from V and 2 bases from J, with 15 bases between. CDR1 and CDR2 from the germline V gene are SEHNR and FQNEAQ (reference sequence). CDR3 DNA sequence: TGTGCCAGCGGGCGGAACAATAGGAACTATGGCTACACCTTC. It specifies CASGRNNRNYGYTF.

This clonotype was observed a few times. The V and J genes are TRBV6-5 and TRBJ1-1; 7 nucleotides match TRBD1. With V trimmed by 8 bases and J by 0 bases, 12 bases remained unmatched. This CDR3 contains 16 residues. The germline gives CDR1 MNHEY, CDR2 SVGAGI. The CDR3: CASSHLQGGLNTEAFF. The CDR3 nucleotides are TGTGCCAGCTCCCATCTCCAGGGGGGGCTGAACACTGAAGCTTTCTTT.

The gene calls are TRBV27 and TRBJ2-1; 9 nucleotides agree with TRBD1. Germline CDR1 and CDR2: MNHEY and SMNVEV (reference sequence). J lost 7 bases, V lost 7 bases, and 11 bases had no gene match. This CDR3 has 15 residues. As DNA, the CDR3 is TGTGCCAGCAAAACGAGGACAGGGGCAAGGAATGAGCAGTTCTTC. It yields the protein CASKTRTGARNEQFF.

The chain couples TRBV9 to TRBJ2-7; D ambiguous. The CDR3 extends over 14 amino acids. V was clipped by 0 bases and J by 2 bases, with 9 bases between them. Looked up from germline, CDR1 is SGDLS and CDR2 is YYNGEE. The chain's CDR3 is CASSVGAETYEQYF. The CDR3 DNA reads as TGTGCCAGCAGCGTAGGTGCGGAGACCTACGAGCAGTACTTC.

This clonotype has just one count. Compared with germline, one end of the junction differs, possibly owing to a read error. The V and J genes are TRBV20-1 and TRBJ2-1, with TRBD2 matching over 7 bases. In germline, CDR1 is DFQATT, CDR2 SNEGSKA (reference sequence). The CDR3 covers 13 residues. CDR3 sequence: CSASPGGYNEQVF. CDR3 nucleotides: TGCAGTGCTAGCCCGGGAGGTTACAATGAGCAGGTCTTC.

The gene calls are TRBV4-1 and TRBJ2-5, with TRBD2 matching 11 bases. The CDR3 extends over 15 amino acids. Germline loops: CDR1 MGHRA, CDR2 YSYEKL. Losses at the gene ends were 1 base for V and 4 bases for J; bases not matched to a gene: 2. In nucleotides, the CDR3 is TGCGCCAGCAGCCAAGGGGGACTAGCGGTAGAGACCCAGTACTTC. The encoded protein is CASSQGGLAVETQYF.

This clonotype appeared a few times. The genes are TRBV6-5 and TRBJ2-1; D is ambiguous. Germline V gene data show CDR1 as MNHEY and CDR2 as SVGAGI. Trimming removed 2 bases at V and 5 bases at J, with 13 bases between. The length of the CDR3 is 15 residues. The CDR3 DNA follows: TGTGCCAGCAGTTACCGCGCGCGCACAGACAATGAGCAGTTCTTC. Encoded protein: CASSYRARTDNEQFF.

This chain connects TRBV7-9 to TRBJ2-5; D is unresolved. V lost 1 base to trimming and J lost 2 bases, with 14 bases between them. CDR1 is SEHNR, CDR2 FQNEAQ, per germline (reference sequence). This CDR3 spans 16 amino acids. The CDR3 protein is CASSLGGYSAQETQYF. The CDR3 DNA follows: TGTGCCAGCAGCTTAGGAGGCTATTCAGCTCAAGAGACCCAGTACTTC.

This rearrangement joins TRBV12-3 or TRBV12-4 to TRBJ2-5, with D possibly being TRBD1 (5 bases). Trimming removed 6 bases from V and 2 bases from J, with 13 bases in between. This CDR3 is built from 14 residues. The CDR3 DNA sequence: TGTGCCAGCAGCACAGGTGTCATTCAAGAGACCCAGTACTTC. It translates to CASSTGVIQETQYF.

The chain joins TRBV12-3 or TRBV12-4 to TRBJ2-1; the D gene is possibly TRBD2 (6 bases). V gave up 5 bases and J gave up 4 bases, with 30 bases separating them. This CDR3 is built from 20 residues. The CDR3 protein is CASSQNEPGARNGSYNEQFF. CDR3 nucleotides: TGTGCCAGCAGTCAAAACGAACCAGGAGCAAGGAACGGGAGTTACAATGAGCAGTTCTTC.

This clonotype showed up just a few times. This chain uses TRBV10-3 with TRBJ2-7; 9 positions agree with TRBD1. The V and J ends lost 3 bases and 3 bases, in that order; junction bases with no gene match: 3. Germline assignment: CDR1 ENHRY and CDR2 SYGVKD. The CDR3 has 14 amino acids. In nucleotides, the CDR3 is TGTGCCATCAGTGAAATGGACAGGGGCTACGAGCAGTACTTC. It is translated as CAISEMDRGYEQYF.

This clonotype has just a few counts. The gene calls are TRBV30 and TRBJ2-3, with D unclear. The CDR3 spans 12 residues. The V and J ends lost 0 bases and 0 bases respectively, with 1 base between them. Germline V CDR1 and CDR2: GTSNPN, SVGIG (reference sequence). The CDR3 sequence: CAWSVSTDTQYF. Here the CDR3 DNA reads TGTGCCTGGAGTGTGAGCACAGATACGCAGTATTTT.

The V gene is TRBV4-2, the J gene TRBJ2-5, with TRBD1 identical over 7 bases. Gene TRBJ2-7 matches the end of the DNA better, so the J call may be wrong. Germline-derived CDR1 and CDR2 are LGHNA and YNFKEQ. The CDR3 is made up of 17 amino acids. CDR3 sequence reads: CASSQDVGTAVGYEQYF. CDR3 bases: TGTGCCAGCAGCCAAGATGTCGGGACAGCAGTAGGTTACGAGCAGTACTTC.

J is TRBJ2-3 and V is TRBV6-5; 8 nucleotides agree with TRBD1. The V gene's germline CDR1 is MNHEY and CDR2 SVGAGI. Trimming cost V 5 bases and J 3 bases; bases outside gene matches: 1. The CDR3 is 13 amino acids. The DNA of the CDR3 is TGTGCCAGCAGTCGACAGGGGACAGATACGCAGTATTTT. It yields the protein CASSRQGTDTQYF.

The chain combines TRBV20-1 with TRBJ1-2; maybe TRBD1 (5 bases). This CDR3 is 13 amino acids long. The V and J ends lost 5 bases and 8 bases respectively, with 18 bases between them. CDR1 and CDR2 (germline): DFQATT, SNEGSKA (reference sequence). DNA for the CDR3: TGCAGTGCTGGGGATCAGGGTCCCGGAGGCTACACCTTC. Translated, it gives CSAGDQGPGGYTF.

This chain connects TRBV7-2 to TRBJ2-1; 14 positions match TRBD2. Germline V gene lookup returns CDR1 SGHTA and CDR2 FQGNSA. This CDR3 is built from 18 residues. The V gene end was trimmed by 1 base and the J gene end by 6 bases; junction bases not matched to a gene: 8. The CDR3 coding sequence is TGTGCCAGCAGCTTAGGGGGGACTAGCGGGAGAACCGGCAATGAGCAGTTCTTC. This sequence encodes CASSLGGTSGRTGNEQFF.